This T cell receptor (beta chain) was sequenced for a study of cytomegalovirus exposure and HLA in healthy donors. Whole-study context: Tens of millions of unique TCR sequences came from HLA-typed donors in an early release. Findings and caveats of the study: The study recorded 164 TCR beta chains that were cytomegalovirus-associated. TCR beta V segments were, for the most part, productive about 87% or about 30% of the time in an earlier analysis.

The CDR3 has 11 amino acids. Per germline, CDR1 SQVTM and CDR2 ANQGSEA. The V end lost 7 bases, the J end lost 0 bases, and 4 bases lay between the germline ends. Primers: 60 Vbeta forward and 13 Jbeta reverse. Data came from immunoSEQ multiplex PCR; TCRdb stores just in-frame clones and leaves some out. Of about 220,000 clones listed, about 79% are singletons. To note about this clone: The target antigen is unknown.

Input material: PBMCs. V is TRBV29-1 and J is TRBJ2-1; no clear D. This receptor was taken from a male donor in good health and CMV-seronegative. CDR3 residues: CSADSYNEQFF. CDR3 coding DNA: TGCAGCGCAGACTCCTACAATGAGCAGTTCTTC.